The 18 T cell receptor beta chains listed next were all sequenced from one sample in a study of cytomegalovirus exposure and HLA in healthy donors. The table came from immunoSEQ multiplex PCR; TCRdb's copy has only in-frame clones and leaves some out. The sample includes around 60,000 clones, 90% to 96% of them seen just once. The sample consisted of PBMCs. These receptors all stem from a young woman in good health and CMV-seronegative.

This rearrangement joins TRBV28 to TRBJ1-1; D is uncertain. Germline V gene data show CDR1 as MDHEN and CDR2 as SYDVKM. V was shortened by 5 bases and J by 3 bases, with 13 bases between the two germline ends. CDR3 length: 14 residues. DNA for the CDR3: TGTGCCAGCAGTCTCCTCCCGCGGGACACTGAAGCTTTCTTT. This translates into CASSLLPRDTEAFF.

The V call is TRBV7-2, the J call TRBJ2-2; D call uncertain. This CDR3 comprises 15 residues. The germline gives CDR1 SGHTA, CDR2 FQGNSA. The V end lost 5 bases, the J end lost 7 bases, and 17 bases lay between the germline ends. CDR3 DNA sequence: TGTGCCAGCAGCCTCTTTTCCGACATTAGCGGGGAGCTGTTTTTT. This gives the protein CASSLFSDISGELFF. The whole variable domain, remainder taken from reference TRBV7-2 and TRBJ2-2, is GAGVSQSPSNKVTEKGKDVELRCDPISGHTALYWYRQSLGQGLEFLIYFQGNSAPDKSGLPSDRFSAERTGGSVSTLTIQRTQQEDSAVYLCASSLFSDISGELFFGEGSRLTVL.

V usage is TRBV10-3 and J usage is TRBJ2-7; 7 bases fit TRBD2. Germline V CDR1 and CDR2: ENHRY, SYGVKD. Trimming at V came to 7 bases and at J to 1 base, leaving 4 bases not matched to a gene. The CDR3 consists of 13 residues. CDR3 region: CAINDGGSYEQYF. The CDR3 bases are TGTGCCATCAATGACGGGGGGTCCTACGAGCAGTACTTC.

This clone came up a few times. The genes are TRBV5-1 and TRBJ2-3, with TRBD2 as a possible D gene (6 bases). There are 15 residues in the CDR3. CDR1 and CDR2 (germline): SGHRS, YFSETQ. Trimming took off 0 bases at V and 0 bases at J, with 8 bases between the two ends. This chain's CDR3 is CASSLGGTSTDTQYF. The CDR3 DNA reads as TGCGCCAGCAGCTTGGGGGGGACTAGCACAGATACGCAGTATTTT.

The chain recombines TRBV9 with TRBJ2-1; possible D gene TRBD2, 6 bases. CDR1 is SGDLS, CDR2 YYNGEE, per germline. V lost 0 bases and J lost 6, with 13 bases in between. The length of the CDR3 is 15 residues. CDR3 region: CASSVVGGRGNEQFF. In nucleotides, the CDR3 is TGTGCCAGCAGCGTAGTGGGGGGTCGGGGCAATGAGCAGTTCTTC.

This chain links TRBV2 with TRBJ2-7, with D possibly TRBD1 on 6 matching bases. Germline values: CDR1 SNHLY, CDR2 FYNNEI. Trimming removed 7 bases at V and 1 base at J, with 11 bases between. This CDR3 region has 13 residues. The chain's CDR3 is CASTRGRSYEQYF. Here the CDR3 DNA reads TGTGCCAGCACCAGGGGCAGGTCCTACGAGCAGTACTTC.

The rearrangement joins TRBV5-6 to TRBJ2-3, with TRBD2 matching 12 bases. The germline CDR1 and CDR2 sequences are SGHDT and YYEEEE. The J segment lost 0 bases and the V segment lost 1 base, leaving 6 bases of the junction unmatched. There are 18 residues in the CDR3. The CDR3 region has the DNA TGTGCCAGCAGCTTGCTACTAGCGGGAGGAACTAGCACAGATACGCAGTATTTT. It translates to CASSLLLAGGTSTDTQYF.

J is TRBJ2-7 and V is TRBV7-2; a possible D gene is TRBD2 (5 bases). This CDR3 spans 15 amino acids. The V gene lost 5 bases and the J gene lost 1 base, with 15 bases spanning the gap. Germline values: CDR1 SGHTA, CDR2 FQGNSA. CDR3 bases: TGTGCCAGCAGCCAGACGGGCCGCGGGTCCTACGAGCAGTACTTC. Translated, it gives CASSQTGRGSYEQYF.

With respect to this clone: Different DNA sequences within this sample yield the same CDR3. The chain recombines TRBV9 with TRBJ2-1, with TRBD2 as a possible D gene (6 bases). V was shortened by 2 bases and J by 2 bases, with 8 bases between the two germline ends. Germline CDR1 reads SGDLS; CDR2 reads YYNGEE. The CDR3 sequence is 14 residues long. The CDR3 loop reads CASSVAGTYNEQFF. CDR3 sequence (DNA): TGTGCCAGCAGCGTGGCGGGGACCTACAATGAGCAGTTCTTC.

The V and J genes are TRBV10-1 and TRBJ1-5, with a tentative D call TRBD1 (6 bases). The CDR3 is 15 residues long. Trimming left V 8 bases short and J 1 base short, with 15 bases between. CDR1 and CDR2 (germline): WNHNN, SYGVQD (reference sequence). CDR3: CASANRVGSNQPQHF. DNA for the CDR3: TGCGCCAGCGCTAACAGGGTGGGCAGCAATCAGCCCCAGCATTTT.

The chain links TRBV27 to TRBJ2-3; unclear D gene. V dropped 7 bases and J dropped 3 bases, with 14 bases sitting between them. Per germline, CDR1 MNHEY and CDR2 SMNVEV (reference sequence). The CDR3 totals 14 residues. The CDR3, as DNA: TGTGCCAGCACCCGCGATCCCAGGACAGATACGCAGTATTTT. As protein: CASTRDPRTDTQYF.

This chain joins TRBV6-5 and TRBJ2-7; tentative D call: TRBD2 (6 bases). Germline V gives CDR1 MNHEY, CDR2 SVGAGI. This CDR3 comprises 14 residues. The V end lost 6 bases, the J end lost 2 bases, and 14 bases lay between the germline ends. This chain's CDR3 is CASRKPGDTYEQYF. The CDR3 DNA sequence: TGTGCCAGCAGAAAACCGGGAGATACCTACGAGCAGTACTTC.

The rearrangement joins TRBV15 to TRBJ2-7, with D perhaps matching TRBD2 (6 bases). Deletions cut 1 base from V and 4 bases from J, with 17 bases between. The CDR3 length is 16 residues. In germline, CDR1 is LNHNV, CDR2 YYDKDF (reference sequence). CDR3 in DNA: TGTGCCACCAGCAGAGGAGGAGGGGCCCGCTGGTACGAGCAGTACTTC. Its protein product is CATSRGGGARWYEQYF. Together with reference TRBV15 and TRBJ2-7, the CDR3 gives the full variable domain: DAMVIQNPRYQVTQFGKPVTLSCSQTLNHNVMYWYQQKSSQAPKLLFHYYDKDFNNEADTPDNFQSRRPNTSFCFLDIRSPGLGDTAMYLCATSRGGGARWYEQYFGPGTRLTVT.

The chain joins TRBV11-2 to TRBJ1-2, with D possibly being TRBD1 (6 bases). CDR1 and CDR2 (germline): SGHAT, FQNNGV. The CDR3 has 18 residues. The ends were cut back, 1 base at V and 5 bases at J, with 23 bases in the middle. This CDR3 is CASSLAPHRVAWGYGYTF. CDR3 in DNA: TGTGCCAGCAGCTTAGCCCCACACAGGGTCGCCTGGGGGTATGGCTACACCTTC.

This rearrangement joins TRBV12-5 to TRBJ1-1, with D unclear. The V end was cut by 2 bases, the J end by 6 bases, with 13 bases between. The germline V gene has CDR1 LGHNT and CDR2 FRNRAP. The CDR3 totals 14 residues. This CDR3 is CASGLRGRRSEAFF. CDR3 bases: TGTGCTAGTGGTTTGCGGGGTCGGCGGTCTGAAGCTTTCTTT.

This chain connects TRBV19 to TRBJ2-7, with D perhaps matching TRBD2 (6 bases). Germline CDR1 is LNHDA and CDR2 is SQIVND (reference sequence). The CDR3 is made up of 15 amino acids. Trimming left V 1 base short and J 2 bases short, with 12 bases between. CDR3 coding DNA: TGTGCCAGTAGTATAGGGGGTCAGCGGGCCTACGAGCAGTACTTC. As protein: CASSIGGQRAYEQYF.

The rearrangement links TRBV18 to TRBJ1-5, with TRBD1 identical over 9 bases. CDR3 length: 13 residues. V shed 6 bases and J 5 bases; nucleotides not matched to a gene: 2. Germline lookup yields CDR1 KGHSH and CDR2 LQKENI. The CDR3 here is CASSRDRDQPQHF. The CDR3 region has the DNA TGTGCCAGCTCGCGGGACAGGGATCAGCCCCAGCATTTT.

CDR3: CASRGYSYEQYF. CDR3 DNA sequence: TGTGCCAGCAGGGGCTACTCCTACGAGCAGTACTTC. The rearrangement links TRBV28 to TRBJ2-7, with D hard to call. There are 12 residues in the CDR3. Between the trimmed V and J ends, which lost 6 bases and 0 bases, there was a span of 6 bases. Germline CDR1 MDHEN, CDR2 SYDVKM.